This T cell receptor (beta chain) is from a study of T cells in localized non-small cell lung cancer. Study observations and caveats: Clonality of T cells reached its maximum in uninvolved adjacent lung, surpassing tumor.

Remarks on this clone: The antigen is undetermined.

J lost 6 bases, V lost 1 base, and 9 bases had no gene match. CDR1 and CDR2 from the germline V gene are MDHEN and SYDVKM. The CDR3 totals 15 residues. Here immunoSEQ multiplex PCR was the method, and the copy in TCRdb shows in-frame clones only, minus some. The data contain 70,000 to 85,000 clones, about four fifths of them seen just once; the ten biggest clones take up approximately 1.2%. The sequence came from a female donor aged 60 or older with stage I lung adenocarcinoma. This specimen consisted of peripheral blood, obtained before any cancer treatment. The rearrangement links TRBV28 to TRBJ2-7; the match to TRBD2 covers 7 bases. The CDR3 DNA reads TGTGCCAGCAGTTTATATCTAGCGGTTGGAGGCGAGCAGTACTTC. Protein product: CASSLYLAVGGEQYF.